This T cell receptor (beta chain) comes out of a study of cytomegalovirus exposure and HLA in healthy donors. With V trimmed by 6 bases and J by 0 bases, 14 bases remained unmatched. The germline V gene has CDR1 SGHRS and CDR2 YFSETQ. The CDR3 has 17 amino acids. This clone was found once. What it recognizes is unknown. General observations from the study: There were a few CMV-associated chains whose specificity for CMV antigens was confirmed in vitro. The study labeled 170 or so TCR beta chains cytomegalovirus-associated. Both high specificity and high sensitivity reportedly marked the classifier's diagnosis of cytomegalovirus status.

Profiling relied on immunoSEQ multiplex PCR, and the TCRdb table lists in-frame clones only, not all of them. The table has about 160,000 clones, 96% seen once; the top ten hold 0.8% to 0.95%. Sequenced input: PBMCs. This sequence was found in a woman aged 18-35 years in good health and CMV-seronegative. The chain uses TRBV5-1 and TRBJ1-1; 7 bases align to TRBD1. DNA for the CDR3: TGCGCCAGCAACACAAGGTCCCGGGACAGAGTGAACACTGAAGCTTTCTTT. Protein sequence: CASNTRSRDRVNTEAFF.